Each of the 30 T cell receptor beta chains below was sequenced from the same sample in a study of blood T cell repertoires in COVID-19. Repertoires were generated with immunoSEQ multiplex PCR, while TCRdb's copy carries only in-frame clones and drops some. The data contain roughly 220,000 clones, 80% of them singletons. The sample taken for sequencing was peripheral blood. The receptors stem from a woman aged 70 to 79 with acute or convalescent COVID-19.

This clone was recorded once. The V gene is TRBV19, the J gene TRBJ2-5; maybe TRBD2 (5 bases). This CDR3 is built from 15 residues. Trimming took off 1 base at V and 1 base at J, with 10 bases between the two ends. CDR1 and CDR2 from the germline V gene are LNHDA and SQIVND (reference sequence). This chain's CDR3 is CASSIGRGIQETQYF. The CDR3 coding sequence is TGTGCCAGTAGTATAGGGAGAGGGATCCAAGAGACCCAGTACTTC.

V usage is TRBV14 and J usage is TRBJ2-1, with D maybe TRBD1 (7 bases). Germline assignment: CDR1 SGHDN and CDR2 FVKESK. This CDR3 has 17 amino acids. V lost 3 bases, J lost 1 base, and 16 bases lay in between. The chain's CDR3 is CASSHGRQGGSYNEQFF. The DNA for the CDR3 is TGTGCCAGCAGCCACGGGAGACAGGGTGGGTCCTACAATGAGCAGTTCTTC.

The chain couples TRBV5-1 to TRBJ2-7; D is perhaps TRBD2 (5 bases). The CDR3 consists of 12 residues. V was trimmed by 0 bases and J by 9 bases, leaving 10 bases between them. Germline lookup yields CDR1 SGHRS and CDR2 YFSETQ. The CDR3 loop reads CASSLGAAGQYF. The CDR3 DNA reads TGCGCCAGCAGCTTGGGGGCCGCGGGGCAGTACTTC. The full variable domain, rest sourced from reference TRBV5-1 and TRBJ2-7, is KAGVTQTPRYLIKTRGQQVTLSCSPISGHRSVSWYQQTPGQGLQFLFEYFSETQRNKGNFPGRFSGRQFSNSRSEMNVSTLELGDSALYLCASSLGAAGQYFGPGTRLTVT.

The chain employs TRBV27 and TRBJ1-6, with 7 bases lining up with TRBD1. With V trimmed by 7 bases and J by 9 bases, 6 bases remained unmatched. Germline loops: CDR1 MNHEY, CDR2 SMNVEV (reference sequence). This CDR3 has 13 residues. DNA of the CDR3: TGTGCCAGCAACGACAGGGCTGGTTCACCCCTCCACTTT. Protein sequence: CASNDRAGSPLHF.

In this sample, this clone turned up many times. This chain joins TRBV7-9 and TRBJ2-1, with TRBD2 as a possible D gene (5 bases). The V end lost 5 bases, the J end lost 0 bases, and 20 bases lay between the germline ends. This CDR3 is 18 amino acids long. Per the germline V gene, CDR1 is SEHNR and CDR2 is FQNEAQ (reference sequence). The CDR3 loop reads CASSLLLTRESSYNEQFF. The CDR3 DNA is TGTGCCAGCAGCCTATTGCTCACTAGGGAGAGCTCCTACAATGAGCAGTTCTTC.

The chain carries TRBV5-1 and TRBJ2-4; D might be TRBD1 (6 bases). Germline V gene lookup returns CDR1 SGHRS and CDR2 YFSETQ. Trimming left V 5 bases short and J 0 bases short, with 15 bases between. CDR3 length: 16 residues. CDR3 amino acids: CASRRGQSLAKNIQYF. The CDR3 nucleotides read TGCGCCAGCAGACGTGGACAGAGCCTAGCCAAAAACATTCAGTACTTC.

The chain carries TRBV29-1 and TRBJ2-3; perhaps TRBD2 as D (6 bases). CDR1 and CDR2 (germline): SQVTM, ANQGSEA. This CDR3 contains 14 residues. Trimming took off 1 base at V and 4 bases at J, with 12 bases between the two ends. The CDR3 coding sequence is TGCAGCGTTGAAGTGGGGGGAGGCTCAGATACGCAGTATTTT. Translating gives CSVEVGGGSDTQYF.

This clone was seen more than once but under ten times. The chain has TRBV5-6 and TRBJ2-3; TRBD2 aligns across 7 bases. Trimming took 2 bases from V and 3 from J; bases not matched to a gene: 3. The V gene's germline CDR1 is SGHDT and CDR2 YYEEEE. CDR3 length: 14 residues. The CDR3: CASSFLLATDTQYF. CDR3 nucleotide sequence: TGTGCCAGCAGCTTCCTACTAGCGACAGATACGCAGTATTTT.

DNA for the CDR3: TGTGCCAGCAGGCAGGGACTAGCGGGAGAATACGAGCAGTACTTC. Protein: CASRQGLAGEYEQYF. This chain connects TRBV19 to TRBJ2-7; 14 bases are shared with TRBD2. Germline V gene lookup returns CDR1 LNHDA and CDR2 SQIVND (reference sequence). V trimming: 9 bases; J trimming: 4 bases; junction bases outside the gene matches: 8. This CDR3 comprises 15 residues.

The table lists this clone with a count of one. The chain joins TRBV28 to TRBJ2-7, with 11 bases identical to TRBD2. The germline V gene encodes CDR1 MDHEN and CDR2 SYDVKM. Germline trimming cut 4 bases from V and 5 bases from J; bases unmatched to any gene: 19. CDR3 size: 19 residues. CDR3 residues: CASSSGQGLAGGLQDEQYF. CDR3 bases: TGTGCCAGCAGTTCCGGACAGGGGCTAGCGGGAGGCCTCCAGGACGAGCAGTACTTC.

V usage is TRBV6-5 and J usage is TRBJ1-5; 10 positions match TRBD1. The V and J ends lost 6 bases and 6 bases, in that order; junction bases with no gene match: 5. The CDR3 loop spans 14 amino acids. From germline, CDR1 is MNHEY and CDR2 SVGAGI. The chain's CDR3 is CASRGTGDGQPQHF. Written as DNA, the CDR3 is TGTGCCAGCAGGGGGACAGGGGACGGTCAGCCCCAGCATTTT.

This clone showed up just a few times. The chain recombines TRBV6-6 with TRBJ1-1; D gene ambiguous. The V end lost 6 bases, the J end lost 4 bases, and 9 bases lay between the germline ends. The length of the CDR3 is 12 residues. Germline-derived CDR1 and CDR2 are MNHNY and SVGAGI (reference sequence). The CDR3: CASSPSGTEAFF. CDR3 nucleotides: TGTGCCAGCAGCCCGTCGGGCACTGAAGCTTTCTTT.

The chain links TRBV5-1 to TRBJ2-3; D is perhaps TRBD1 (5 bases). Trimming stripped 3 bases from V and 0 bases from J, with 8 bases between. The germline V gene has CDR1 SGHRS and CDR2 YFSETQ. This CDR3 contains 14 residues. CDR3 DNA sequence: TGCGCCAGCAGCTCTGACAGAAGCACAGATACGCAGTATTTT. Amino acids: CASSSDRSTDTQYF.

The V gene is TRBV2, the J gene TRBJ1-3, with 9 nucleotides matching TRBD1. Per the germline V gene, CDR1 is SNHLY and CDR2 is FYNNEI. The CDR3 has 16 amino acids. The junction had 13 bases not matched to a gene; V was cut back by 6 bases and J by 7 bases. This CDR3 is CASRRTRQGVTNTIYF. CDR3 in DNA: TGTGCCAGCAGGAGGACCCGACAGGGGGTGACGAACACCATATATTTT.

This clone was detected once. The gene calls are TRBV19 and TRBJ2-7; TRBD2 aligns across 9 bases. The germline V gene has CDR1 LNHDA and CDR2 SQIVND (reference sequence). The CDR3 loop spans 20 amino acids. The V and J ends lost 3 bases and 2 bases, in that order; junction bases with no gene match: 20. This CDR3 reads CASSMYFGGRAGLTPYEQYF. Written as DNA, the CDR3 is TGTGCCAGTAGTATGTATTTCGGCGGGAGGGCCGGCTTGACCCCCTACGAGCAGTACTTC.

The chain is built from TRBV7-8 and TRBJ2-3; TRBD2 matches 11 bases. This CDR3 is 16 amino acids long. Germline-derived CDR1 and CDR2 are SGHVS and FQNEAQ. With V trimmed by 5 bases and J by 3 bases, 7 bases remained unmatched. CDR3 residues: CASSIGTSGSTDTQYF. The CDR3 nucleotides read TGTGCCAGCAGCATCGGGACTAGCGGATCGACAGATACGCAGTATTTT. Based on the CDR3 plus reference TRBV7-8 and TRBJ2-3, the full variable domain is GAGVSQSPRYKVAKRGQDVALRCDPISGHVSLFWYQQALGQGPEFLTYFQNEAQLDKSGLPSDRFFAERPEGSVSTLKIQRTQQEDSAVYLCASSIGTSGSTDTQYFGPGTRLTVL.

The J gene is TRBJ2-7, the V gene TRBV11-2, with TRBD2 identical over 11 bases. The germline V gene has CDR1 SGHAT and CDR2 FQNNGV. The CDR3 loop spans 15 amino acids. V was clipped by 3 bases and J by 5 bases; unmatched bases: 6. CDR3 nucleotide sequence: TGTGCCAGCAGCTTCACACTAGCGGGAGTCGACGAGCAGTACTTC. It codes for CASSFTLAGVDEQYF.

The CDR3 sequence: CASSQDLSERQPQHF. The CDR3 region has the DNA TGTGCCAGCAGCCAAGATCTGTCCGAACGGCAGCCCCAGCATTTT. The chain combines TRBV3-1 (or the pseudogene TRBV3-2) with TRBJ1-5; D ambiguous. This CDR3 contains 15 residues. CDR1 is LGHDT and CDR2 is YNNKEL in the germline V gene (reference sequence). V lost 0 bases, J lost 7 bases, and 13 bases lay in between.

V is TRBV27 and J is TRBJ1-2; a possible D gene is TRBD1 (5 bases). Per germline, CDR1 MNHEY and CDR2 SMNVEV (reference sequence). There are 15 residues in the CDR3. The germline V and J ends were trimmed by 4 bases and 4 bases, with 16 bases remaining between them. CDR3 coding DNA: TGTGCCAGCAGTTGGGGCGGGAGGGAACTCTATGGCTACACCTTC. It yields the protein CASSWGGRELYGYTF.

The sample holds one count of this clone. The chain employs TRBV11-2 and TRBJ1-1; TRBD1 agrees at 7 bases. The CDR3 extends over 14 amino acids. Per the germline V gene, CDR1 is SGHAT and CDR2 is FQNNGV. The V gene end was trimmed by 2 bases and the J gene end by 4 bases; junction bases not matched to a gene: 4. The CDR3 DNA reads TGTGCCAGCAGCTTAATTTCAGGGGGCACTGAAGCTTTCTTT. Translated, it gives CASSLISGGTEAFF. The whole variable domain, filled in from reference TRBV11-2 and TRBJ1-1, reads EAGVAQSPRYKIIEKRQSVAFWCNPISGHATLYWYQQILGQGPKLLIQFQNNGVVDDSQLPKDRFSAERLKGVDSTLKIQPAKLEDSAVYLCASSLISGGTEAFFGQGTRLTVV.

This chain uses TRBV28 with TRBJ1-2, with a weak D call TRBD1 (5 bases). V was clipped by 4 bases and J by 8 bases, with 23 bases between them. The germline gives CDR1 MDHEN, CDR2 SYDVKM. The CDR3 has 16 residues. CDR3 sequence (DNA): TGTGCCAGCAGTTCACCATCGACAGAGCCCAGCCACGGCTACACCTTC. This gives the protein CASSSPSTEPSHGYTF.

The CDR3 bases are TGCGCCAGCAGCTCAACGACAGCCCTCACAGATACGCAGTATTTT. Protein: CASSSTTALTDTQYF. The chain recombines TRBV5-1 with TRBJ2-3, with a possible D match to TRBD1 (5 bases). V lost 3 bases, J lost 2 bases, and 13 bases lay in between. The CDR3 sequence is 15 residues long. Germline V gene data show CDR1 as SGHRS and CDR2 as YFSETQ. Complete variable domain (other parts from reference TRBV5-1 and TRBJ2-3): KAGVTQTPRYLIKTRGQQVTLSCSPISGHRSVSWYQQTPGQGLQFLFEYFSETQRNKGNFPGRFSGRQFSNSRSEMNVSTLELGDSALYLCASSSTTALTDTQYFGPGTRLTVL.

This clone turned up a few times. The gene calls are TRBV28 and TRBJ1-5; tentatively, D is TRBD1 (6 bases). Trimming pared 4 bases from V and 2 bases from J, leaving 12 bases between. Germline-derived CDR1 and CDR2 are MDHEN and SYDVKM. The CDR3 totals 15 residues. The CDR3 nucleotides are TGTGCCAGCAGTTCGACAGGTTTTGGCAATCAGCCCCAGCATTTT. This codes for CASSSTGFGNQPQHF.

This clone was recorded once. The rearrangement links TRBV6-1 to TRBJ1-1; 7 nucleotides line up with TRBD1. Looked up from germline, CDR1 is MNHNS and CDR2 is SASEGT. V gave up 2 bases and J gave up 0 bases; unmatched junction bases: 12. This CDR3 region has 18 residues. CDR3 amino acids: CASSEFQSGTAMNTEAFF. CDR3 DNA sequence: TGTGCCAGCAGTGAATTCCAGTCCGGGACAGCCATGAACACTGAAGCTTTCTTT.

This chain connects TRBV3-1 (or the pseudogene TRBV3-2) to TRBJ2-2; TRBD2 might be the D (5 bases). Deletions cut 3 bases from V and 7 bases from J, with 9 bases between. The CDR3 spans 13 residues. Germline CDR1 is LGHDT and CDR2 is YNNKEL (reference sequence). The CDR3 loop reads CASSHGLGGELFF. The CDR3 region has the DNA TGTGCCAGCAGCCACGGACTGGGCGGGGAGCTGTTTTTT.

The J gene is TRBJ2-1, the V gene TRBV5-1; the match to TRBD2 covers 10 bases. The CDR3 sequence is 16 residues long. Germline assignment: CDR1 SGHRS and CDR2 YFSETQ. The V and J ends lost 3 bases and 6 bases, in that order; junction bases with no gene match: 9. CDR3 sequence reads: CASSSERTSGANEQFF. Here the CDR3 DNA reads TGCGCCAGCAGCTCGGAACGCACTAGCGGGGCCAATGAGCAGTTCTTC.

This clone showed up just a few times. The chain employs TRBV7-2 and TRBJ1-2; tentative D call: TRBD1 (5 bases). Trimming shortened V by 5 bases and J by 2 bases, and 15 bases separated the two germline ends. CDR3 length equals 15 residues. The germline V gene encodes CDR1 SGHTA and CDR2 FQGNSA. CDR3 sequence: CASSTGGTGNYGYTF. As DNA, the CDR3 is TGTGCCAGCAGCACTGGAGGGACGGGGAACTATGGCTACACCTTC.

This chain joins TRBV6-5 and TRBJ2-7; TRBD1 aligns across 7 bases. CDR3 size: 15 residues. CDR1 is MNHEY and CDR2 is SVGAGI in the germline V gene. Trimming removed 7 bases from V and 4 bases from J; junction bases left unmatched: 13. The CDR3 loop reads CASTTPGTVRYEQYF. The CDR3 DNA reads TGTGCCAGCACCACCCCTGGGACAGTCAGATACGAGCAGTACTTC.

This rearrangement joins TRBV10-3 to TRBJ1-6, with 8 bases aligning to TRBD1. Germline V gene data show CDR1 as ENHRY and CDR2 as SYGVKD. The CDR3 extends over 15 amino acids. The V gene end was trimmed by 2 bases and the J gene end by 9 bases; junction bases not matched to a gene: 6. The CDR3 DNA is TGTGCCATCAGTGAGGGACAGGGAGGGGGTTCACCCCTCCACTTT. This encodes CAISEGQGGGSPLHF.

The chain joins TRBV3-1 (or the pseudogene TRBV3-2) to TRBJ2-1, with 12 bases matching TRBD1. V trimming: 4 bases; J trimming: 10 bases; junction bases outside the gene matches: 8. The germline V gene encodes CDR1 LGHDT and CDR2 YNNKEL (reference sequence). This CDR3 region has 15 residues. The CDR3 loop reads CASSPGTGGEGEQFF. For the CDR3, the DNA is TGTGCCAGCAGCCCCGGGACAGGGGGCGAGGGGGAGCAGTTCTTC.